A single sample gave rise to the 32 T cell receptor beta chains below, sequenced in a study of cytomegalovirus exposure and HLA in healthy donors. Amplification used 60 Vbeta primers and 13 Jbeta primers. Sequencing used immunoSEQ multiplex PCR; TCRdb keeps in-frame clones, though not all of them. The sample holds 160,000 or so clones, 80% to 90% seen once. The sample was PBMCs. The receptors were sampled from a woman aged 18-35 years in good health and CMV-seropositive.

This clone was detected a few times. This chain joins TRBV7-2 and TRBJ1-2; tentatively, D is TRBD1 (5 bases). The CDR3 is made up of 15 amino acids. Trimming removed 0 bases at V and 5 bases at J, with 13 bases between. Germline V gene data show CDR1 as SGHTA and CDR2 as FQGNSA. The CDR3 nucleotides read TGTGCCAGCAGCTTAGCCGACCTTGACAGATATGGCTACACCTTC. Residues: CASSLADLDRYGYTF. The full variable domain, its missing parts supplied by reference TRBV7-2 and TRBJ1-2, is GAGVSQSPSNKVTEKGKDVELRCDPISGHTALYWYRQSLGQGLEFLIYFQGNSAPDKSGLPSDRFSAERTGGSVSTLTIQRTQQEDSAVYLCASSLADLDRYGYTFGSGTRLTVV.

In its sample, this clone was seen a few times. V usage is TRBV6-1 and J usage is TRBJ1-5; the D gene is possibly TRBD1 (5 bases). V gave up 1 base and J gave up 3 bases, with 10 bases separating them. The CDR3 sequence is 15 residues long. Germline CDR1 MNHNS, CDR2 SASEGT. The CDR3 region has the DNA TGTGCCAGCAGTGAAGGGTGGGGCCCCAATCAGCCCCAGCATTTT. Residues: CASSEGWGPNQPQHF.

The chain joins TRBV7-3 to TRBJ1-1; tentatively, D is TRBD1 (5 bases). The CDR3 is 17 residues long. The V and J ends lost 5 bases and 4 bases respectively, with 23 bases between them. The germline V gene encodes CDR1 SGHTA and CDR2 FQGTGA. CDR3 DNA: TGTGCCAGCAGCGTGGGTATCGTTAGGGGAGGGACCACTGAAGCTTTCTTT. Residues: CASSVGIVRGGTTEAFF.

The chain uses TRBV28 and TRBJ1-6; possible D gene TRBD1, 5 bases. Trimming pared 4 bases from V and 7 bases from J, leaving 17 bases between. Germline CDR1 is MDHEN and CDR2 is SYDVKM. The CDR3 spans 16 residues. The CDR3 coding sequence is TGTGCCAGCAGTTACGTGGGGAGGGGAGAAAATTCACCCCTCCACTTT. This codes for CASSYVGRGENSPLHF.

The rearrangement uses TRBV28 and TRBJ1-4; unclear D gene. CDR3 length: 15 amino acids. Germline V gene data show CDR1 as MDHEN and CDR2 as SYDVKM. The V gene lost 5 bases and the J gene lost 1 base, with 11 bases spanning the gap. In DNA, the CDR3 is TGTGCCAGCAGTCCCCGGTCGGGAACTAATGAAAAACTGTTTTTT. As protein: CASSPRSGTNEKLFF. The full variable domain, rest sourced from reference TRBV28 and TRBJ1-4, is DVKVTQSSRYLVKRTGEKVFLECVQDMDHENMFWYRQDPGLGLRLIYFSYDVKMKEKGDIPEGYSVSREKKERFSLILESASTNQTSMYLCASSPRSGTNEKLFFGSGTQLSVL.

The CDR3 DNA sequence: TGCGCCAGCAGCCCTACCTTCGGCACAGATACGCAGTATTTT. It encodes CASSPTFGTDTQYF. The gene calls are TRBV4-1 and TRBJ2-3; unclear D gene. CDR3 length: 14 amino acids. The ends were cut back, 4 bases at V and 1 base at J, with 9 bases in the middle. Germline lookup yields CDR1 MGHRA and CDR2 YSYEKL.

This clone was counted once. The J gene is TRBJ2-3, the V gene TRBV12-5; 8 bases line up with TRBD1. The trim removed 6 bases at V and 1 base at J, leaving 6 bases unmatched. The CDR3 is made up of 15 amino acids. The germline V gene encodes CDR1 LGHNT and CDR2 FRNRAP. The CDR3, as DNA: TGTGCTAGTGGAACCGGGACAGGAGGCACAGATACGCAGTATTTT. This translates into CASGTGTGGTDTQYF.

The chain employs TRBV19 and TRBJ1-2; possibly TRBD1 for D (5 bases). CDR1 LNHDA and CDR2 SQIVND come from the germline V gene (reference sequence). The CDR3 is 15 residues long. Trimming took off 6 bases at V and 0 bases at J, with 14 bases between the two ends. The CDR3 loop is CASRTAHQANYGYTF. The CDR3, as DNA: TGTGCCAGTAGGACAGCACACCAAGCTAACTATGGCTACACCTTC.

The chain recombines TRBV6-1 with TRBJ2-5, with TRBD1 matching 11 bases. V dropped 8 bases and J dropped 5; count of bases not matched to a gene: 1. The length of the CDR3 is 12 residues. Germline V CDR1 and CDR2: MNHNS, SASEGT. The CDR3 bases are TGTGCCAGCGGACAGGGGGCGGAGACCCAGTACTTC. Translated: CASGQGAETQYF.

The rearrangement uses TRBV29-1 and TRBJ2-3; D is uncertain. Germline V gene sequence: CDR1 SQVTM, CDR2 ANQGSEA. The length of the CDR3 is 13 residues. V lost 3 bases and J 2 bases, leaving 9 bases between the germline ends. CDR3 DNA: TGCAGCGTTGATTTAACTGCCACAGATACGCAGTATTTT. Its translation is CSVDLTATDTQYF.

The chain joins TRBV7-9 to TRBJ2-5; 7 nucleotides align to TRBD1. This CDR3 spans 16 amino acids. The V gene end was trimmed by 5 bases and the J gene end by 1 base; junction bases not matched to a gene: 10. Per germline, CDR1 SEHNR and CDR2 FQNEAQ (reference sequence). Written as DNA, the CDR3 is TGTGCCAGCAGCCCCCGGGCTACAGGGGTCCAAGAGACCCAGTACTTC. It specifies CASSPRATGVQETQYF.

This chain connects TRBV30 to TRBJ1-5, with TRBD1 identical over 8 bases. J was trimmed by 7 bases and V by 1 base; bases with no gene match: 6. There are 14 residues in the CDR3. The germline V gene has CDR1 GTSNPN and CDR2 SVGIG (reference sequence). CDR3 region: CAWSADRGQQPQHF. CDR3 in DNA: TGTGCCTGGAGTGCAGACAGGGGACAACAGCCCCAGCATTTT.

V and J are TRBV5-1 and TRBJ1-5; no clear D gene. V shed 4 bases and J shed 4 bases, with 12 bases lying between them. The CDR3 is 14 amino acids. Germline V gene lookup returns CDR1 SGHRS and CDR2 YFSETQ. CDR3 sequence (DNA): TGCGCCAGCAGCCCCGCCGGGGAAAATCAGCCCCAGCATTTT. Translating it yields CASSPAGENQPQHF.

This chain uses TRBV6-1 with TRBJ2-5; 9 nucleotides align to TRBD2. The J segment lost 5 bases and the V segment lost 3 bases, leaving 7 bases of the junction unmatched. There are 15 residues in the CDR3. Germline-derived CDR1 and CDR2 are MNHNS and SASEGT. The CDR3 DNA reads as TGTGCCAGCAGTGATTCGGCGGGGGGGCTTGAGACCCAGTACTTC. This sequence encodes CASSDSAGGLETQYF.

V usage is TRBV19 and J usage is TRBJ2-1; 10 bases are shared with TRBD2. CDR3 size: 14 residues. CDR1 and CDR2 from the germline V gene are LNHDA and SQIVND (reference sequence). V shed 2 bases, J shed 8 bases, and the junction held 3 bases outside the gene matches. DNA for the CDR3: TGTGCCAGTAGTATACAGGGGACTAGCGATGAGCAGTTCTTC. Residues: CASSIQGTSDEQFF.

The chain employs TRBV4-3 and TRBJ2-5; maybe TRBD1 (6 bases). The CDR3 is 14 amino acids. V lost 1 base and J lost 4, with 10 bases in between. CDR1 is LGHNA, CDR2 YSLEER, per germline. CDR3 in DNA: TGCGCCAGCAGCCAAGGAACAGGGAGAGAGACCCAGTACTTC. Its protein is CASSQGTGRETQYF.

V usage is TRBV29-1 and J usage is TRBJ1-2, with a weak D call TRBD1 (6 bases). Germline V CDR1 and CDR2: SQVTM, ANQGSEA. The CDR3 contains 11 residues. CDR3 region: CSAYRTDGYTF. CDR3 in DNA: TGCAGTGCTTATCGGACAGATGGCTACACCTTC.

The chain links TRBV2 to TRBJ1-3, with D perhaps matching TRBD1 (6 bases). With 11 bases removed from V and 0 bases from J, the gap between germline ends came to 14 bases. This CDR3 is 14 amino acids long. Germline assignment: CDR1 SNHLY and CDR2 FYNNEI. In DNA form, the CDR3 reads TGTGCCGCTGGGTGGGGGCGCTCTGGAAACACCATATATTTT. Residues: CAAGWGRSGNTIYF.

This clone has a handful of counts. The chain carries TRBV5-1 and TRBJ1-3, with a tentative D call TRBD1 (5 bases). Between the trimmed V and J ends, which lost 6 bases and 1 base, there was a span of 8 bases. The germline V gene encodes CDR1 SGHRS and CDR2 YFSETQ. The CDR3 runs 13 residues. The CDR3 sequence is CASTRTSGNTIYF. The CDR3 coding sequence is TGCGCCAGCACTAGGACATCTGGAAACACCATATATTTT.

The chain recombines TRBV5-1 with TRBJ2-2, with a weak D call TRBD2 (6 bases). Germline CDR1 reads SGHRS; CDR2 reads YFSETQ. The length of the CDR3 is 14 residues. Trimming pared 0 bases from V and 5 bases from J, leaving 8 bases between. This CDR3 reads CASSLDRGTGELFF. For the CDR3, the DNA is TGCGCCAGCAGCTTGGACCGGGGGACCGGGGAGCTGTTTTTT.

The chain combines TRBV7-9 with TRBJ2-7; TRBD1 might be the D (5 bases). V dropped 1 base and J dropped 1 base, with 8 bases sitting between them. The V gene's germline CDR1 is SEHNR and CDR2 FQNEAQ (reference sequence). The CDR3 has 14 amino acids. The CDR3 coding sequence is TGTGCCAGCAGCTTAGGACAGCTTTCCTACGAGCAGTACTTC. Its translation: CASSLGQLSYEQYF.

The chain employs TRBV13 and TRBJ1-2; D remains unclear. The CDR3 has 12 amino acids. V gave up 4 bases and J gave up 8 bases, with 11 bases separating them. In germline, CDR1 is PRHDT, CDR2 FYEKMQ (reference sequence). CDR3 amino acids: CASSSGGSGYTF. In DNA form, the CDR3 reads TGTGCCAGCAGCTCCGGAGGCTCGGGCTACACCTTC.

This chain connects TRBV10-3 to TRBJ1-1, with D possibly being TRBD1 (5 bases). CDR1 is ENHRY and CDR2 is SYGVKD in the germline V gene. The CDR3 has 15 amino acids. Trimming took off 6 bases at V and 1 base at J, with 15 bases between the two ends. CDR3 in amino acids: CAISQNGGGNTEAFF. For the CDR3, the DNA is TGTGCCATCAGCCAAAACGGGGGGGGGAACACTGAAGCTTTCTTT.

J is TRBJ2-3 and V is TRBV4-1; the match to TRBD2 covers 14 bases. The CDR3 is 16 residues long. V gave up 5 bases and J gave up 3 bases; unmatched junction bases: 4. Germline CDR1 MGHRA, CDR2 YSYEKL. As DNA, the CDR3 is TGCGCCAGCAGCTTCCGACTAGCGGGGGGGACAGATACGCAGTATTTT. Encoded protein: CASSFRLAGGTDTQYF.

This chain links TRBV19 with TRBJ1-6; D is uncertain. Germline V gives CDR1 LNHDA, CDR2 SQIVND (reference sequence). The CDR3 runs to 16 residues. V was shortened by 5 bases and J by 0 bases, with 11 bases between the two germline ends. CDR3 amino acids: CASSVRGSSYNSPLHF. DNA for the CDR3: TGTGCCAGTAGTGTCAGAGGAAGCTCCTATAATTCACCCCTCCACTTT.

This chain connects TRBV5-4 to TRBJ1-3; the D gene is possibly TRBD1 (5 bases). Germline values: CDR1 SGHNT, CDR2 YYREEE (reference sequence). CDR3 length equals 15 residues. Trimming removed 4 bases at V and 0 bases at J, with 11 bases between. CDR3 protein: CASSMGLFSGNTIYF. The CDR3 nucleotides are TGTGCCAGCAGCATGGGACTTTTCTCTGGAAACACCATATATTTT.

In regard to this clone: One end of the junction varies from germline; a read error may be responsible. V is TRBV27 and J is TRBJ2-4; 7 bases line up with TRBD1. The CDR3 contains 15 residues. Germline loops: CDR1 MNHEY, CDR2 SMNVEV (reference sequence). The chain's CDR3 is CASSFRQGGKNSQYF. CDR3 DNA: TGTGCCAGCAGTTTCCGACAGGGTGGAAAAAACAGTCAGTACTTC.

V and J are TRBV4-2 and TRBJ2-7; TRBD2 matches 12 bases. This CDR3 is 15 amino acids long. V shed 4 bases, J shed 4 bases, and the junction held 5 bases outside the gene matches. CDR1 and CDR2 (germline): LGHNA, YNFKEQ. The DNA of the CDR3 is TGTGCCAGCAGCCTACTAGCGGGGGGACCGTACGAGCAGTACTTC. It yields the protein CASSLLAGGPYEQYF.

The rearrangement joins TRBV19 to TRBJ2-1; no clear D. Germline V gene sequence: CDR1 LNHDA, CDR2 SQIVND (reference sequence). CDR3 length: 16 amino acids. The V and J ends lost 2 bases and 0 bases respectively, with 11 bases between them. CDR3: CASSIRARGSYNEQFF. CDR3 nucleotides: TGTGCCAGTAGTATACGAGCGAGAGGCTCCTACAATGAGCAGTTCTTC.

In this sample, this clone turned up a few times. The chain's CDR3 is CASSQDPVRGGTDTQYF. The CDR3 DNA follows: TGTGCCAGCAGCCAAGACCCGGTCCGGGGGGGAACAGATACGCAGTATTTT. This chain links TRBV5-4 with TRBJ2-3, with 8 positions matching TRBD2. This CDR3 has 17 residues. With 4 bases clipped from V and 3 bases from J, the junction kept 13 bases outside the gene matches. The germline gives CDR1 SGHNT, CDR2 YYREEE (reference sequence).

The chain couples TRBV18 to TRBJ2-3; D remains ambiguous. V was clipped by 1 base and J by 2 bases, with 13 bases between them. This CDR3 comprises 16 residues. The germline V gene encodes CDR1 KGHSH and CDR2 LQKENI. CDR3 sequence reads: CASSPLAYDLTDTQYF. In DNA form, the CDR3 reads TGTGCCAGCTCACCACTTGCCTACGATCTCACAGATACGCAGTATTTT.

This sequence joins TRBV19 and TRBJ1-1, with D tentatively TRBD1 (6 bases). The V gene lost 4 bases and the J gene lost 5 bases, with 17 bases spanning the gap. This CDR3 has 15 amino acids. Germline assignment: CDR1 LNHDA and CDR2 SQIVND (reference sequence). CDR3 bases: TGTGCCAGTAGTAACAGGGTTTCGGGTTATACTGAAGCTTTCTTT. Protein product: CASSNRVSGYTEAFF.